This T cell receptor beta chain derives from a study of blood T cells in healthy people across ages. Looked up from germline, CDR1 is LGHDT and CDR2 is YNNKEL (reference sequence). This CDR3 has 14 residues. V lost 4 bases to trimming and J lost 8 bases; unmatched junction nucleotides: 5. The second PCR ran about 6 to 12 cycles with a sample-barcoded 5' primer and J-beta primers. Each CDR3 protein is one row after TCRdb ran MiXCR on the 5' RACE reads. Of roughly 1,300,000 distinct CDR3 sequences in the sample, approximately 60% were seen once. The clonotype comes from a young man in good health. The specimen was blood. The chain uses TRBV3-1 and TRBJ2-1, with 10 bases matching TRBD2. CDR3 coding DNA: TGTGCCAGCAGCCTTAGCGGGGGGCGGGATGAGCAGTTCTTC. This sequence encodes CASSLSGGRDEQFF.